Sequencing of this TCR beta chain was carried out in a study of blood T cell repertoires in COVID-19. Across the study: Donors in the United States, Italy and Spain gave samples during acute or convalescent COVID-19. T cells, B-cell-depleted T cells, or PBMCs provided the cDNA or gDNA that served as material.

V lost 2 bases to trimming and J lost 3 bases; unmatched junction nucleotides: 13. Germline loops: CDR1 MGHRA, CDR2 YSYEKL. The CDR3 is 18 amino acids. Authors' methods: Amplifying reference gene primers gave estimates of nucleated cell counts. TCRdb's copy holds only in-frame clones and misses some; the assay was immunoSEQ multiplex PCR. D and trimming were read from the DNA, whereas the V and J calls and clone size are those reported in that table. Of about 100,000 clones listed, around 91% are singletons. What was sequenced was peripheral blood. The TCR comes from a woman older than 75 with acute or convalescent COVID-19. J is TRBJ1-5 and V is TRBV4-1; TRBD1 aligns across 7 bases. Here the CDR3 DNA reads TGCGCCAGCAGCCAACTGGTGACTTATGACAGGGACAATCAGCCCCAGCATTTT. Encoded protein: CASSQLVTYDRDNQPQHF.